What follows are 10 T cell receptor beta chains derived from one specimen sequenced in a study of identifying expanded T cells in peripheral blood. Libraries were prepared by immunoSEQ multiplex PCR; TCRdb keeps only in-frame clonotypes and omits some of them. The sample shows 60,000 to 80,000 clones, 85% to 90% of them seen only once. What was sequenced was blood. Receptors originate from a person aged 18 to 70 in good health.

The rearrangement uses TRBV30 and TRBJ1-4, with 9 bases lining up with TRBD1. Unmatched junction bases numbered 1, after V lost 5 bases and J lost 3 bases. This CDR3 is 13 amino acids long. Germline loops: CDR1 GTSNPN, CDR2 SVGIG (reference sequence). CDR3 loop: CAWGTGSNEKLFF. DNA of the CDR3: TGTGCCTGGGGGACAGGGTCTAATGAAAAACTGTTTTTT.

The V call is TRBV11-2, the J call TRBJ2-7; no clear D gene. The CDR3 has 12 amino acids. V dropped 2 bases and J dropped 0 bases, with 2 bases sitting between them. In germline, CDR1 is SGHAT, CDR2 FQNNGV. The CDR3 region has the DNA TGTGCCAGCAGCTTAAACTCCTACGAGCAGTACTTC. This encodes CASSLNSYEQYF.

This clone was counted between two and nine times. This rearrangement joins TRBV6-1 to TRBJ2-7, with unresolved D. Deletions cut 2 bases from V and 4 bases from J, with 9 bases between. Germline CDR1 is MNHNS and CDR2 is SASEGT. The CDR3 runs to 13 residues. The CDR3 nucleotides are TGTGCCAGCAGTGAAATTTCTTGGTACGAGCAGTACTTC. Its translation is CASSEISWYEQYF.

The genes are TRBV6-6 and TRBJ2-1, with D possibly being TRBD1 (6 bases). Germline V gene lookup returns CDR1 MNHNY and CDR2 SVGAGI (reference sequence). The length of the CDR3 is 13 residues. Trimming removed 8 bases at V and 5 bases at J, with 13 bases between. The CDR3 spells CASRDTTNNEQFF. CDR3 nucleotides: TGTGCCAGCCGGGACACGACAAACAATGAGCAGTTCTTC.

V gene TRBV11-3 combines with J gene TRBJ2-2; D unclear. Germline V CDR1 and CDR2: SGHNT, YENEEA. Trimming shortened V by 1 base and J by 6 bases, and 6 bases separated the two germline ends. The CDR3 totals 13 residues. The CDR3: CASSLGNSGELFF. Here the CDR3 DNA reads TGTGCCAGCAGCTTAGGAAATTCCGGGGAGCTGTTTTTT.

V usage is TRBV29-1 and J usage is TRBJ2-5; D is undetermined. V was trimmed by 4 bases and J by 1 base, leaving 10 bases between them. Germline CDR1 is SQVTM and CDR2 is ANQGSEA. The CDR3 runs to 13 residues. The CDR3 is CSVGLLRQETQYF. CDR3 in DNA: TGCAGCGTTGGCCTCCTCCGCCAAGAGACCCAGTACTTC.

The V call is TRBV29-1, the J call TRBJ1-5, with a tentative D call TRBD1 (5 bases). Germline V lookup: CDR1 SQVTM, CDR2 ANQGSEA. V lost 4 bases to trimming and J lost 6 bases, with 13 bases between them. The CDR3 loop spans 13 amino acids. The CDR3 is CSVGGGEGQPQHF. The CDR3 DNA reads TGCAGCGTTGGGGGAGGGGAGGGTCAGCCCCAGCATTTT.

This clone was counted a single time. The rearrangement joins TRBV5-1 to TRBJ2-1; D ambiguous. There are 14 residues in the CDR3. With 0 bases removed from V and 3 bases from J, the gap between germline ends came to 7 bases. CDR1 and CDR2 (germline): SGHRS, YFSETQ. For the CDR3, the DNA is TGCGCCAGCAGCTTGGCCGGGCACTACAATGAGCAGTTCTTC. Amino acids: CASSLAGHYNEQFF. Together with reference TRBV5-1 and TRBJ2-1, the CDR3 gives the full variable domain: KAGVTQTPRYLIKTRGQQVTLSCSPISGHRSVSWYQQTPGQGLQFLFEYFSETQRNKGNFPGRFSGRQFSNSRSEMNVSTLELGDSALYLCASSLAGHYNEQFFGPGTRLTVL.

V is TRBV11-2 and J is TRBJ1-2, with D possibly matching TRBD1 (5 bases). Trimming pared 5 bases from V and 2 bases from J, leaving 12 bases between. This CDR3 has 14 amino acids. The V gene's germline CDR1 is SGHAT and CDR2 FQNNGV. The CDR3 sequence is CASSLGLTNYGYTF. The CDR3 DNA reads TGTGCCAGCAGCCTGGGACTGACGAACTATGGCTACACCTTC.

The V gene is TRBV5-8, the J gene TRBJ1-5; tentatively, D is TRBD1 (6 bases). V shed 0 bases and J shed 1 base, with 17 bases lying between them. This CDR3 region has 18 residues. Germline assignment: CDR1 SGHTS and CDR2 YDEGEE. CDR3 in DNA: TGTGCCAGCAGCTTGGCCAAATTCAGGGGTGGGAGCAATCAGCCCCAGCATTTT. Residues: CASSLAKFRGGSNQPQHF.